This T cell receptor beta chain emerged from a study of blood T cell repertoires in COVID-19. About the research overall: Sites across the United States, Italy and Spain contributed samples from acute and convalescent COVID-19.

The authors' processing: The assay estimated nucleated cells by amplifying reference gene primers. Assay used: immunoSEQ multiplex PCR; TCRdb lists only in-frame clones, some missing. V and J calls plus clone size are reproduced from that table; the DNA served to infer D and trimming. The sample holds around 250,000 clones; about 86% are singletons and the top ten take about 4.2%. This CDR3 has 16 amino acids. The germline gives CDR1 MNHEY, CDR2 SVGAGI. J gave up 2 bases and V 4 bases, and 8 bases lay outside the gene matches. Sequencing used peripheral blood. This clonotype was sampled from a man aged 50 to 59 with active or convalescent COVID-19. The chain is built from TRBV6-5 and TRBJ1-5, with 7 positions matching TRBD1. This chain's CDR3 is CASSLGLGQGNQPQHF. CDR3 bases: TGTGCCAGCAGTTTGGGCTTAGGACAGGGCAATCAGCCCCAGCATTTT.